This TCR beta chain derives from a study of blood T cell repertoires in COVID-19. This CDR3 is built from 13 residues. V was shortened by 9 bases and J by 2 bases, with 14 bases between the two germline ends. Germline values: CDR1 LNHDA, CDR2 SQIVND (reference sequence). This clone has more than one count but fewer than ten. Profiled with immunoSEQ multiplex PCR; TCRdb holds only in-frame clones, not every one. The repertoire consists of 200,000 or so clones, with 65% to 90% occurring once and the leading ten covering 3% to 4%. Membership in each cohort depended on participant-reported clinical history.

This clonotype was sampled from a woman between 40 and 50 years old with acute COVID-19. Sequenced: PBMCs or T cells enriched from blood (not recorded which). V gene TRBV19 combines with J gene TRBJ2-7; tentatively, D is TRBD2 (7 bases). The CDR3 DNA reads TGTGCCAGCCGGGGGGCGGTCGCCTACGAGCAGTACTTC. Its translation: CASRGAVAYEQYF.